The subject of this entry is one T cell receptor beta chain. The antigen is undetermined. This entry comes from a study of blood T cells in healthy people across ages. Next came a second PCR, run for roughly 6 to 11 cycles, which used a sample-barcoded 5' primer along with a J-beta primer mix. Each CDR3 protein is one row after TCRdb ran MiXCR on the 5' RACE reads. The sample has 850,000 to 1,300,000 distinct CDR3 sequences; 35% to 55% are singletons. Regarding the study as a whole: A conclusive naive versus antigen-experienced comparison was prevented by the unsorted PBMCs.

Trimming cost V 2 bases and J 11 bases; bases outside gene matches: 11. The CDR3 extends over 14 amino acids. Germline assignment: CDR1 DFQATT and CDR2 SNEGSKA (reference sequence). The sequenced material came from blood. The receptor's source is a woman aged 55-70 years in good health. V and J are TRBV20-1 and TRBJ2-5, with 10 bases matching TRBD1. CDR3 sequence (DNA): TGCAGTGCTAGATATTCGGGACAGGGGTTCGCGCAGTACTTC. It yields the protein CSARYSGQGFAQYF.